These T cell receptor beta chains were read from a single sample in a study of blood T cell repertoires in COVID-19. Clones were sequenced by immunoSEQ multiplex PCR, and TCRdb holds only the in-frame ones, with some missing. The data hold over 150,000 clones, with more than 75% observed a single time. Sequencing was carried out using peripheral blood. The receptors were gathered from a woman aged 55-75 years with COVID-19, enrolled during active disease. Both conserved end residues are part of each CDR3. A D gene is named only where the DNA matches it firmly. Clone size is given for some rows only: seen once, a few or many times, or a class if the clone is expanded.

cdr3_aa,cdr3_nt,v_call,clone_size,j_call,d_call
CATHRGPGGAQYF,TGTGCCACACACAGGGGGCCCGGTGGGGCCCAGTACTTC,TRBV25-1,NA,TRBJ2-5,TRBD1
CASSQASRNTEAFF,TGTGCCAGCAGCCAAGCCTCTAGGAACACTGAAGCTTTCTTT,TRBV3-1/TRBV3-2,NA,TRBJ1-1,NA
CASSYRDSEAFF,TGTGCCAGCAGTTACCGAGACAGTGAAGCTTTCTTT,TRBV6-5,NA,TRBJ1-1,NA
CASSEAGGDPYEAFF,TGTGCCAGCAGTGAAGCGGGCGGGGACCCTTATGAAGCTTTCTTT,TRBV6-1,NA,TRBJ1-1,NA
CASRSRGVEETQYF,TGTGCCAGCCGGAGTAGGGGCGTGGAAGAGACCCAGTACTTC,TRBV19,NA,TRBJ2-5,NA
CASSPRGQGSNTEAFF,TGCGCCAGCAGCCCCAGGGGACAGGGCTCGAACACTGAAGCTTTCTTT,TRBV5-1,once,TRBJ1-1,TRBD1
CASSFPRRGSGNTIYF,TGTGCCAGCAGCTTTCCTAGACGGGGCTCTGGAAACACCATATATTTT,TRBV11-2,NA,TRBJ1-3,NA
CASSLLFRGAVSGNTIYF,TGTGCCAGCAGTTTACTGTTTCGAGGCGCAGTCTCTGGAAACACCATATATTTT,TRBV7-2,NA,TRBJ1-3,NA
CASSPGGQGVKLFF,TGTGCCAGCAGCCCGGGGGGACAGGGGGTAAAACTGTTTTTT,TRBV14,once,TRBJ1-4,TRBD1
CASSYTRLNNEQFF,TGTGCCAGCAGTTATACTAGACTGAACAATGAGCAGTTCTTC,TRBV6-5,NA,TRBJ2-1,NA